This TCR beta chain appears in the sequencing data of a study of spatial heterogeneity in lung cancer. This clonotype was recorded many times. Time point noted: sample taken at primary tumor resection. The donor population consisted of some 70 patients with untreated, early-stage non-small cell lung cancer. Unsorted whole RNA of tumor, nontumor lung or frozen PBMC was sequenced. TCRdb re-called the 5' RACE reads with MiXCR, one entry per CDR3 protein. The data show around 40,000 distinct CDR3 sequences, about 5.2% seen once. The receptor's source is a female donor with early-stage non-small cell lung cancer. Here the sequenced sample was PBMCs, taken at surgery.

The CDR3 sequence is CASSITSGTSGGADTQYF. The CDR3 nucleotides read TGTGCCAGCAGCATAACCTCCGGGACTAGCGGGGGGGCAGATACGCAGTATTTT. The chain carries TRBV7-8 and TRBJ2-3, with 16 bases fitting TRBD2. After removal of 5 bases from V and 4 bases from J, the junction contained 9 bases not matched to a gene. The CDR3 consists of 18 residues. Germline values: CDR1 SGHVS, CDR2 FQNEAQ. The full variable domain, in which reference TRBV7-8 and TRBJ2-3 provide the parts outside the CDR3, is GAGVSQSPRYKVAKRGQDVALRCDPISGHVSLFWYQQALGQGPEFLTYFQNEAQLDKSGLPSDRFFAERPEGSVSTLKIQRTQQEDSAVYLCASSITSGTSGGADTQYFGPGTRLTVL.